These 7 T cell receptor beta chains came from one sample sequenced in a study of T cells after yellow fever vaccination. TCRdb reprocessed the 5' RACE reads with MiXCR, giving one entry per CDR3 protein. The sample contains some 550,000 distinct CDR3 sequences, about 19% of which appear only once. Source: PBMCs, taken 15 days after the yellow fever booster vaccination. The receptors shown here come from a young man who received the YFV17D yellow fever vaccine.

This sequence joins TRBV3-1 and TRBJ2-3; TRBD2 agrees at 7 bases. V lost 4 bases, J lost 5 bases, and 9 bases stayed unmatched. The CDR3 runs to 15 residues. CDR1 and CDR2 (germline): LGHDT, YNNKEL (reference sequence). The CDR3 here is CASSPKKASGDTQYF. The CDR3 nucleotides are TGTGCCAGCAGCCCCAAGAAGGCTAGCGGAGATACGCAGTATTTT.

This clonotype has only a few counts. The genes are TRBV7-2 and TRBJ2-7; D might be TRBD1 (5 bases). The CDR3 has 14 residues. V was cut by 5 bases and J by 3 bases, with 14 bases left in between. Germline V gene sequence: CDR1 SGHTA, CDR2 FQGNSA. CDR3 amino acids: CASSDSSIGYEQYF. The CDR3 nucleotides read TGTGCCAGCAGCGACAGCAGTATCGGCTACGAGCAGTACTTC.

The chain is built from TRBV18 and TRBJ2-3; 12 bases align to TRBD2. V gave up 3 bases and J gave up 7 bases; unmatched junction bases: 14. Per germline, CDR1 KGHSH and CDR2 LQKENI. This CDR3 is built from 18 residues. The CDR3 DNA is TGTGCCAGCTCACCTAAACCGATCGGACTAGCGGGGCCTTATACGCAGTATTTT. It yields the protein CASSPKPIGLAGPYTQYF.

The genes are TRBV3-1 and TRBJ2-1, with D unclear. The CDR3 extends over 13 amino acids. Trimming shortened V by 4 bases and J by 4 bases, and 8 bases separated the two germline ends. Germline assignment: CDR1 LGHDT and CDR2 YNNKEL (reference sequence). CDR3 nucleotides: TGTGCCAGCAGCCCCTTGGTTTACAATGAGCAGTTCTTC. It specifies CASSPLVYNEQFF.

The sample holds a few counts of this clonotype. The chain combines TRBV20-1 with TRBJ2-1; TRBD2 matches 16 bases. The CDR3 totals 16 residues. CDR1 and CDR2 (germline): DFQATT, SNEGSKA (reference sequence). CDR3 nucleotide sequence: TGCAGCATGGGGACTAGCGGGAGGGTGGTATACAATGAGCAGTTCTTC. It is translated as CSMGTSGRVVYNEQFF.

The chain has TRBV5-1 and TRBJ2-7; 7 nucleotides match TRBD1. Germline V lookup: CDR1 SGHRS, CDR2 YFSETQ. The V gene end was trimmed by 4 bases and the J gene end by 6 bases; junction bases not matched to a gene: 10. The CDR3 sequence is 14 residues long. CDR3 loop: CASSLAGTASEQYF. CDR3 in DNA: TGCGCCAGCAGCCTCGCCGGGACAGCGAGCGAGCAGTACTTC.

This chain connects TRBV7-2 to TRBJ2-1; the match to TRBD2 covers 8 bases. CDR1 is SGHTA, CDR2 FQGNSA, per germline. Trimming cost V 2 bases and J 1 base; bases outside gene matches: 16. The CDR3 is 20 residues long. The DNA of the CDR3 is TGTGCCAGCAGCTTACCGAATCAACGGCGGGAGGCGATATCCTACAATGAGCAGTTCTTC. Amino acids: CASSLPNQRREAISYNEQFF. The variable domain in full, with the rest retrieved from reference TRBV7-2 and TRBJ2-1, is GAGVSQSPSNKVTEKGKDVELRCDPISGHTALYWYRQSLGQGLEFLIYFQGNSAPDKSGLPSDRFSAERTGGSVSTLTIQRTQQEDSAVYLCASSLPNQRREAISYNEQFFGPGTRLTVL.